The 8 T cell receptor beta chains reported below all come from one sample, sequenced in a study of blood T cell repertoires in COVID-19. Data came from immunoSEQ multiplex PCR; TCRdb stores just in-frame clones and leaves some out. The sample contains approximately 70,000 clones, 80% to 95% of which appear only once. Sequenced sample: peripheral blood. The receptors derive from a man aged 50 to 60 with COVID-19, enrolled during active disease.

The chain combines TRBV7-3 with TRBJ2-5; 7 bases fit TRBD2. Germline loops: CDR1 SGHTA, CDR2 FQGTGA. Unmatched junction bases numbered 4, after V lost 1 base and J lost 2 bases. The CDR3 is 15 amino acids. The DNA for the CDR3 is TGTGCCAGCAGCTTAAGCGGGAGCCTACAAGAGACCCAGTACTTC. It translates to CASSLSGSLQETQYF.

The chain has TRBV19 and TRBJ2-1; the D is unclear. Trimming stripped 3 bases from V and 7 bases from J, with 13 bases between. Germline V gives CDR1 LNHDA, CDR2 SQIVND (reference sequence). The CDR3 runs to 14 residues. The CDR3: CASSIKINRNEQFF. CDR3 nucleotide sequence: TGTGCCAGTAGTATCAAGATTAACCGGAATGAGCAGTTCTTC.

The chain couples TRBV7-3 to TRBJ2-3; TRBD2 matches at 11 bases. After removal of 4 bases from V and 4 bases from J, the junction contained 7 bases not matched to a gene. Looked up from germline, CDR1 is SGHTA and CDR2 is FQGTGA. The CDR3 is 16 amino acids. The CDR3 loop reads CASSSLAGEEADTQYF. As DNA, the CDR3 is TGTGCCAGCAGCTCACTAGCGGGAGAAGAGGCAGATACGCAGTATTTT.

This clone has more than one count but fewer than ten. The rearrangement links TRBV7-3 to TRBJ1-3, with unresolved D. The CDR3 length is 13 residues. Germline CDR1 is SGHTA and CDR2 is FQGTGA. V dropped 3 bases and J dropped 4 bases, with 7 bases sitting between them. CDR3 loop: CASSFAGGNTIYF. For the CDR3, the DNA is TGTGCCAGCAGCTTCGCGGGGGGAAACACCATATATTTT.

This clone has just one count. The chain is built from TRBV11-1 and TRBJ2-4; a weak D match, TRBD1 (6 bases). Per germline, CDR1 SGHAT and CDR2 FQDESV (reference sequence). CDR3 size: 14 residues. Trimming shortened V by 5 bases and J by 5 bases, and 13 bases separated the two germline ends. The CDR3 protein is CASSPRQDENIQYF. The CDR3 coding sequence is TGTGCCAGCAGCCCTAGACAGGATGAAAACATTCAGTACTTC. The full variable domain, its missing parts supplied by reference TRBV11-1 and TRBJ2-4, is EAEVAQSPRYKITEKSQAVAFWCDPISGHATLYWYRQILGQGPELLVQFQDESVVDDSQLPKDRFSAERLKGVDSTLKIQPAELGDSAMYLCASSPRQDENIQYFGAGTRLSVL.

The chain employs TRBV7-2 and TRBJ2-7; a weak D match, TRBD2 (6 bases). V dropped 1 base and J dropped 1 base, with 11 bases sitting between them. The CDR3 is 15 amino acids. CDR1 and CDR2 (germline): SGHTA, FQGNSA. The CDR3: CASSLGGGASYEQYV. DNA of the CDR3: TGTGCCAGCAGCTTAGGTGGCGGGGCGTCCTACGAGCAGTACGTC.

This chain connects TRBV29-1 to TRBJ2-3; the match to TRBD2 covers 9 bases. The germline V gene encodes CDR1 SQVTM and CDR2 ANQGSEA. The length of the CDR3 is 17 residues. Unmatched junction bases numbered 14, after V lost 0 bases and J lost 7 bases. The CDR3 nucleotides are TGCAGCGTTGAAGAGGAAGGCGGGAGGGCATGGGTAAATACGCAGTATTTT. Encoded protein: CSVEEEGGRAWVNTQYF.

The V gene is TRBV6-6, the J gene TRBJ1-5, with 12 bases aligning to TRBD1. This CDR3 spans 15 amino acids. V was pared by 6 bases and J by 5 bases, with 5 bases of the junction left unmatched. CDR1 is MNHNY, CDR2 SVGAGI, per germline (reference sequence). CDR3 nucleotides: TGTGCCAGCAGCAGGGGGACAGGGGGCTATCAGCCCCAGCATTTT. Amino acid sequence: CASSRGTGGYQPQHF.